The 23 T cell receptor beta chains reported below all come from one sample, sequenced in a study of cytomegalovirus exposure and HLA in healthy donors. Primers: 60 Vbeta forward and 13 Jbeta reverse. Assay: immunoSEQ multiplex PCR; the TCRdb copy retains only in-frame clones and omits some. The sample contains some 130,000 clones, around 80% of which appear only once. Sequencing used PBMCs. These TCRs come from a female donor in good health and CMV-seropositive.

This clone occurred once. CDR3 in DNA: TGTGCCAGTAGTATCACAGGCTACAATGAGCAGTTCTTC. Its translation: CASSITGYNEQFF. The chain combines TRBV19 with TRBJ2-1; D may be TRBD1 (5 bases). The CDR3 extends over 13 amino acids. Germline lookup yields CDR1 LNHDA and CDR2 SQIVND (reference sequence). Trimming removed 3 bases at V and 3 bases at J, with 6 bases between.

This clone came up a few times. CDR3 coding DNA: TGTGCCATCAGTGACGGGACATATGGCTACACCTTC. Amino acids: CAISDGTYGYTF. The V gene is TRBV10-3, the J gene TRBJ1-2; the D gene is possibly TRBD1 (6 bases). The CDR3 is 12 amino acids. CDR1 ENHRY and CDR2 SYGVKD come from the germline V gene. Trimming took off 3 bases at V and 5 bases at J, with 7 bases between the two ends.

The V gene is TRBV5-4, the J gene TRBJ2-5, with D possibly being TRBD2 (6 bases). CDR3 length: 14 residues. CDR1 SGHNT and CDR2 YYREEE come from the germline V gene (reference sequence). Trimming left V 0 bases short and J 3 bases short, with 9 bases between. The CDR3 region has the DNA TGTGCCAGCAGCTTGGGAGGAGGGAAAGAGACCCAGTACTTC. Translated: CASSLGGGKETQYF. The whole variable domain, remainder taken from reference TRBV5-4 and TRBJ2-5, is ETGVTQSPTHLIKTRGQQVTLRCSSQSGHNTVSWYQQALGQGPQFIFQYYREEENGRGNFPPRFSGLQFPNYSSELNVNALELDDSALYLCASSLGGGKETQYFGPGTRLLVL.

The chain combines TRBV6-5 with TRBJ1-1; 7 bases are a match to TRBD1. The CDR3 consists of 14 residues. Germline lookup yields CDR1 MNHEY and CDR2 SVGAGI. V gave up 6 bases and J gave up 4 bases; unmatched junction bases: 8. CDR3 in amino acids: CASRGGGWSTEAFF. CDR3 DNA sequence: TGTGCCAGCAGAGGAGGGGGCTGGAGCACTGAAGCTTTCTTT.

The V call is TRBV29-1, the J call TRBJ2-7; 7 positions match TRBD2. The CDR3 is 14 amino acids. The J segment lost 5 bases and the V segment lost 6 bases, leaving 13 bases of the junction unmatched. Germline V gene lookup returns CDR1 SQVTM and CDR2 ANQGSEA. CDR3 in DNA: TGCAGCGTGCCAGGGTCGGCGGGGGACCACGAGCAGTACTTC. This gives the protein CSVPGSAGDHEQYF.

V and J are TRBV28 and TRBJ1-5; 8 bases line up with TRBD1. The CDR3 sequence is 14 residues long. J gave up 4 bases and V 6 bases, and 5 bases lay outside the gene matches. Germline V gives CDR1 MDHEN, CDR2 SYDVKM. The CDR3, as DNA: TGTGCCAGCAGCGGACAGGGCATAAATCAGCCCCAGCATTTT. Translating it yields CASSGQGINQPQHF. The whole variable domain, remainder taken from reference TRBV28 and TRBJ1-5, is DVKVTQSSRYLVKRTGEKVFLECVQDMDHENMFWYRQDPGLGLRLIYFSYDVKMKEKGDIPEGYSVSREKKERFSLILESASTNQTSMYLCASSGQGINQPQHFGDGTRLSIL.

The chain is built from TRBV5-6 and TRBJ2-1; D not resolved. The germline V and J ends were trimmed by 4 bases and 0 bases, with 11 bases remaining between them. The CDR3 has 15 amino acids. Per the germline V gene, CDR1 is SGHDT and CDR2 is YYEEEE. The CDR3: CASSRDHSSYNEQFF. The CDR3 coding sequence is TGTGCCAGCAGCCGTGACCACAGCTCCTACAATGAGCAGTTCTTC.

This clone was detected only once. The genes are TRBV10-3 and TRBJ2-7; 7 bases agree with TRBD1. CDR1 and CDR2 from the germline V gene are ENHRY and SYGVKD. The CDR3 extends over 15 amino acids. Trimming removed 6 bases from V and 5 bases from J; junction bases left unmatched: 13. CDR3 loop: CAIRKPGQRGNEQYF. CDR3 in DNA: TGTGCCATCAGGAAACCGGGACAGAGGGGGAACGAGCAGTACTTC.

The chain combines TRBV11-2 with TRBJ2-7; 11 nucleotides align to TRBD2. Trimming cost V 3 bases and J 4 bases; bases outside gene matches: 2. Germline V gene data show CDR1 as SGHAT and CDR2 as FQNNGV. The CDR3 has 14 amino acids. For the CDR3, the DNA is TGTGCCAGCAGCTTTTGGACTAGCGGGTACGAGCAGTACTTC. It yields the protein CASSFWTSGYEQYF.

This sequence joins TRBV18 and TRBJ2-7; the match to TRBD1 covers 10 bases. The trim removed 8 bases at V and 6 bases at J, leaving 10 bases unmatched. The germline gives CDR1 KGHSH, CDR2 LQKENI. This CDR3 spans 14 amino acids. The CDR3 DNA reads TGTGCCAGCCGCCAAGGGACAGGGGCCCCCGAGCAGTACTTC. This codes for CASRQGTGAPEQYF.

The chain carries TRBV5-1 and TRBJ2-2; 13 bases match TRBD2. The ends lost 2 bases at V and 4 bases at J; junction bases unmatched: 8. Germline V gene lookup returns CDR1 SGHRS and CDR2 YFSETQ. CDR3 size: 18 residues. The CDR3 protein is CASSFGLAGDRSTGELFF. Written as DNA, the CDR3 is TGCGCCAGCAGCTTCGGACTAGCGGGAGATCGGAGCACCGGGGAGCTGTTTTTT.

A single count supports this clone. The V gene is TRBV21-1, the J gene TRBJ2-7; no DNA check was done on the table's D call, TRBD2. TRBV21-1 is a listed pseudogene. This CDR3 has 15 amino acids. DNA for the CDR3: TGTGCCAGCACCAGGGTATCTAGCGATCTACACGAGCAGTACTTC. Translated: CASTRVSSDLHEQYF.

This sequence joins TRBV7-7 and TRBJ2-2, with D perhaps matching TRBD2 (6 bases). The CDR3 runs 17 residues. Germline V gives CDR1 SSHAT, CDR2 FNYEAQ (reference sequence). The V end lost 2 bases, the J end lost 8 bases, and 21 bases lay between the germline ends. CDR3 region: CASSLSLWASASGELFF. The CDR3 DNA is TGTGCCAGCAGCTTAAGCTTGTGGGCTAGCGCTTCAGGGGAGCTGTTTTTT.

CDR3 nucleotides: TGTGCCTGGAGAGGGGATTCCTATGGCTACACCTTC. Residues: CAWRGDSYGYTF. V is TRBV30 and J is TRBJ1-2; maybe TRBD1 (5 bases). The V end lost 3 bases, the J end lost 4 bases, and 9 bases lay between the germline ends. The CDR3 sequence is 12 residues long. Germline lookup yields CDR1 GTSNPN and CDR2 SVGIG (reference sequence).

The rearrangement joins TRBV27 to TRBJ2-7, with 7 bases fitting TRBD1. Germline lookup yields CDR1 MNHEY and CDR2 SMNVEV (reference sequence). The CDR3 sequence is 14 residues long. V shed 7 bases and J 0 bases; nucleotides not matched to a gene: 6. In nucleotides, the CDR3 is TGTGCCAGCACCCGGACAGGTAACTCCTACGAGCAGTACTTC. Translating gives CASTRTGNSYEQYF.

This clone was counted a few times. V usage is TRBV7-9 and J usage is TRBJ1-4, with TRBD1 matching over 7 bases. Unmatched junction bases numbered 4, after V lost 11 bases and J lost 4 bases. The CDR3 runs 12 residues. Looked up from germline, CDR1 is SEHNR and CDR2 is FQNEAQ (reference sequence). CDR3: CAVQGDNEKLFF. The CDR3 DNA reads as TGTGCCGTTCAGGGGGATAATGAAAAACTGTTTTTT.

This CDR3 reads CASSLVPPEQFF. CDR3 coding DNA: TGTGCCAGCAGCTTAGTTCCTCCCGAGCAGTTCTTC. The chain couples TRBV7-2 to TRBJ2-1; D remains ambiguous. V was clipped by 1 base and J by 10 bases, with 8 bases between them. CDR1 is SGHTA, CDR2 FQGNSA, per germline. The length of the CDR3 is 12 residues.

This chain joins TRBV4-1 and TRBJ2-3; 16 bases line up with TRBD2. The CDR3 is 21 amino acids. Germline V lookup: CDR1 MGHRA, CDR2 YSYEKL. V shed 2 bases and J 0 bases; nucleotides not matched to a gene: 11. For the CDR3, the DNA is TGCGCCAGCAGCCAACCGGGACTAGCGGGGGGGCTCGATACTAGCACAGATACGCAGTATTTT. Translation: CASSQPGLAGGLDTSTDTQYF.

This sequence joins TRBV6-4 and TRBJ2-1, with TRBD2 matching over 9 bases. There are 15 residues in the CDR3. The junction had 12 bases not matched to a gene; V was cut back by 8 bases and J by 7 bases. Germline CDR1 is MRHNA and CDR2 is SNTAGT. This chain's CDR3 is CASPRGGRAGNEQFF. The CDR3 nucleotides read TGTGCCAGCCCACGGGGCGGGAGGGCCGGAAATGAGCAGTTCTTC.

The chain joins TRBV30 to TRBJ2-7; TRBD1 is a possible D gene (6 bases). Germline values: CDR1 GTSNPN, CDR2 SVGIG (reference sequence). Trimming shortened V by 2 bases and J by 3 bases, and 14 bases separated the two germline ends. CDR3 size: 14 residues. The CDR3 DNA sequence: TGTGCCTGGAGTTACGGGACACCTGGCTACGAGCAGTACTTC. Its translation is CAWSYGTPGYEQYF.

This sequence joins TRBV11-2 and TRBJ1-6; the D gene is possibly TRBD1 (6 bases). The CDR3 extends over 13 amino acids. Per germline, CDR1 SGHAT and CDR2 FQNNGV. With 0 bases removed from V and 11 bases from J, the gap between germline ends came to 8 bases. The CDR3 DNA reads as TGTGCCAGCAGCTTAGACAGGGGCGCACCCCTCCACTTT. Amino acids: CASSLDRGAPLHF.

CDR3: CASSHTGSSYNEQFF. In DNA, the CDR3 is TGTGCCAGCAGTCACACAGGATCCTCCTACAATGAGCAGTTCTTC. The genes are TRBV5-5 and TRBJ2-1; the D gene is possibly TRBD1 (5 bases). Between the trimmed V and J ends, which lost 5 bases and 0 bases, there was a span of 12 bases. The CDR3 runs to 15 residues. Germline V gives CDR1 SGHKS, CDR2 YYEKEE (reference sequence).

This rearrangement joins TRBV5-1 to TRBJ2-7; TRBD1 matches 7 bases. The CDR3 runs 14 residues. In germline, CDR1 is SGHRS, CDR2 YFSETQ. V was clipped by 4 bases and J by 1 base; unmatched bases: 5. For the CDR3, the DNA is TGCGCCAGCAGCCTTCAGGGGGAATCCTACGAGCAGTACTTC. This sequence encodes CASSLQGESYEQYF.